Below, one TCR beta chain is given with its context. Its antigen is as yet unknown. TCRdb used MiXCR to reprocess the reads, holding one entry per CDR3 protein. This table has 300,000 to 400,000 distinct CDR3 sequences, around a quarter appearing once. This record comes from a study of T cell repertoires in cytomegalovirus infection. Across the study: Shared public TCR beta signatures pointed to both CMV infection and a matching HLA type. Broader study findings: HLA-C-restricted CMV-specific TCR beta clonotypes were dominant in the ex vivo response.

The sequencing here drew on cultured PBMCs, taken from culture after CMV antigen stimulation. The source is a human donor in good health (CMV status not recorded). Some clones in this sample may be carry-over from other donors' samples.

Here the CDR3 reads CASSTTSPDTQYF. For the CDR3, the DNA is TGTGCCAGTAGTACAACTAGCCCAGATACGCAGTATTTT. The chain joins TRBV19 to TRBJ2-3, with TRBD2 as a possible D gene (6 bases). The length of the CDR3 is 13 residues. Germline loops: CDR1 LNHDA, CDR2 SQIVND (reference sequence). With 4 bases removed from V and 4 bases from J, the gap between germline ends came to 9 bases.